This passage covers 23 T cell receptor beta chains from one sample sequenced in a study of T cell responses to AZD1222 COVID-19 vaccine. Data came from immunoSEQ multiplex PCR; TCRdb stores just in-frame clones and leaves some out. The repertoire has 100,000 to 150,000 clones, 85% to 90% of them found once; the top ten carry under 25%. Source: peripheral blood, taken on day 0 of AZD1222 vaccination. These receptors were obtained from an adult in good health.

The chain combines TRBV5-6 with TRBJ1-1; D remains ambiguous. Trimming left V 7 bases short and J 0 bases short, with 10 bases between. This CDR3 spans 13 amino acids. Germline V gene data show CDR1 as SGHDT and CDR2 as YYEEEE. This CDR3 reads CASFRDMNTEAFF. DNA for the CDR3: TGTGCCAGCTTTAGAGACATGAACACTGAAGCTTTCTTT.

The chain has TRBV18 and TRBJ2-3; no firm D call. V lost 3 bases and J 1 base, leaving 11 bases between the germline ends. The CDR3 extends over 15 amino acids. Germline V lookup: CDR1 KGHSH, CDR2 LQKENI. For the CDR3, the DNA is TGTGCCAGCTCACCCCAGAGAGGTGGCACAGATACGCAGTATTTT. It specifies CASSPQRGGTDTQYF.

This clone was detected a few times. The chain employs TRBV27 and TRBJ1-1; the D is unclear. The germline gives CDR1 MNHEY, CDR2 SMNVEV (reference sequence). The CDR3 covers 13 residues. Deletions cut 3 bases from V and 4 bases from J, with 9 bases between. The chain's CDR3 is CASSFGLGTEAFF. The DNA of the CDR3 is TGTGCCAGCAGTTTCGGCCTGGGCACTGAAGCTTTCTTT.

CDR3 nucleotide sequence: TGTGCCAGCAGCCCAAGGACAGGGTGGGCAGATACGCAGTATTTT. Translating it yields CASSPRTGWADTQYF. The chain joins TRBV14 to TRBJ2-3; 8 bases fit TRBD1. The CDR3 extends over 15 amino acids. Germline CDR1 reads SGHDN; CDR2 reads FVKESK. J was trimmed by 4 bases and V by 4 bases; bases with no gene match: 7.

The sample holds one count of this clone. The J gene is TRBJ1-2, the V gene TRBV19; tentative D call: TRBD1 (5 bases). Trimming removed 6 bases from V and 4 bases from J, with 18 bases in between. Per the germline V gene, CDR1 is LNHDA and CDR2 is SQIVND (reference sequence). The CDR3 extends over 15 amino acids. This CDR3 reads CASRNSGGGTYGYTF. DNA for the CDR3: TGTGCCAGTAGAAATTCCGGCGGGGGGACCTATGGCTACACCTTC.

This clone was found once. This chain joins TRBV28 and TRBJ2-3; a weak D match, TRBD2 (5 bases). The CDR3 totals 16 residues. The germline V and J ends were trimmed by 1 base and 2 bases, with 13 bases remaining between them. Germline-derived CDR1 and CDR2 are MDHEN and SYDVKM. The CDR3, as DNA: TGTGCCAGCAGTTTATCGGTCAGAGGGTTCACAGATACGCAGTATTTT. Its protein product is CASSLSVRGFTDTQYF.

The chain couples TRBV18 to TRBJ1-4; a possible D gene is TRBD1 (5 bases). Trimming cost V 2 bases and J 7 bases, with 8 bases left between them. The CDR3 length is 13 residues. CDR1 KGHSH and CDR2 LQKENI come from the germline V gene. CDR3 region: CASSPGGGEKLFF. In DNA, the CDR3 is TGTGCCAGCTCACCAGGGGGAGGTGAAAAACTGTTTTTT.

This clone appeared a single time. This sequence joins TRBV2 and TRBJ2-5; TRBD1 aligns across 7 bases. Trimming at V came to 4 bases and at J to 2 bases, leaving 7 bases not matched to a gene. CDR3 length equals 15 residues. Germline CDR1 is SNHLY and CDR2 is FYNNEI. CDR3 residues: CASSVTWGQQETQYF. The CDR3 DNA sequence: TGTGCCAGCAGTGTCACCTGGGGACAGCAAGAGACCCAGTACTTC.

The J gene is TRBJ2-7, the V gene TRBV19, with D unclear. CDR3 length: 13 amino acids. CDR1 and CDR2 (germline): LNHDA, SQIVND (reference sequence). The V and J ends lost 6 bases and 2 bases respectively, with 11 bases between them. In nucleotides, the CDR3 is TGTGCCAGTAGACGACAAGGTGCCTACGAGCAGTACTTC. Residues: CASRRQGAYEQYF.

The chain recombines TRBV6-5 with TRBJ1-5; D ambiguous. The CDR3 sequence is 13 residues long. Per the germline V gene, CDR1 is MNHEY and CDR2 is SVGAGI. The ends were cut back, 4 bases at V and 7 bases at J, with 11 bases in the middle. DNA for the CDR3: TGTGCCAGCAGTTTCAAGTCTAGGCAGCCCCAGCATTTT. It translates to CASSFKSRQPQHF.

This chain connects TRBV6-1 to TRBJ1-6, with 7 nucleotides matching TRBD1. With V trimmed by 10 bases and J by 3 bases, 6 bases remained unmatched. The germline V gene has CDR1 MNHNS and CDR2 SASEGT. CDR3 length: 14 amino acids. CDR3 protein: CATAGGSYNSPLHF. In nucleotides, the CDR3 is TGTGCCACCGCAGGGGGAAGCTATAATTCACCCCTCCACTTT.

The CDR3 DNA reads as TGTGCCAGCAGGACCGGGACAAGTAATTCACCCCTCCACTTT. This codes for CASRTGTSNSPLHF. V is TRBV9 and J is TRBJ1-6; D is possibly TRBD1 (6 bases). The germline V and J ends were trimmed by 5 bases and 6 bases, with 12 bases remaining between them. The CDR3 has 14 residues. Germline CDR1 SGDLS, CDR2 YYNGEE.

This chain connects TRBV5-6 to TRBJ1-2; D gene ambiguous. Trimming removed 3 bases from V and 0 bases from J, with 6 bases in between. Germline loops: CDR1 SGHDT, CDR2 YYEEEE. The CDR3 is 13 residues long. In nucleotides, the CDR3 is TGTGCCAGCAGCTCCGTCACTAACTATGGCTACACCTTC. It yields the protein CASSSVTNYGYTF.

This rearrangement joins TRBV28 to TRBJ1-6; possibly TRBD1 for D (6 bases). The CDR3 is 13 amino acids. V lost 5 bases to trimming and J lost 13 bases, with 15 bases between them. Germline loops: CDR1 MDHEN, CDR2 SYDVKM. Written as DNA, the CDR3 is TGTGCCAGCAGTGGACAGCCTGCCGCTCCCCTCCACTTT. This encodes CASSGQPAAPLHF.

The chain joins TRBV6-5 to TRBJ2-3; no reliable D call. Germline CDR1 reads MNHEY; CDR2 reads SVGAGI. The CDR3 extends over 14 amino acids. Trimming stripped 3 bases from V and 1 base from J, with 8 bases between. The CDR3 sequence is CASSYQTGTDTQYF. The DNA for the CDR3 is TGTGCCAGCAGTTATCAGACGGGCACAGATACGCAGTATTTT.

V is TRBV6-5 and J is TRBJ2-7; D gene uncertain. Looked up from germline, CDR1 is MNHEY and CDR2 is SVGAGI. There are 12 residues in the CDR3. Trimming cost V 11 bases and J 0 bases, with 11 bases left between them. CDR3 nucleotide sequence: TGTGCCCCCGGCCACCCCTCCTACGAGCAGTACTTC. It is translated as CAPGHPSYEQYF.

V usage is TRBV6-2 or TRBV6-3 and J usage is TRBJ2-1; 7 bases line up with TRBD2. With 6 bases clipped from V and 8 bases from J, the junction kept 19 bases outside the gene matches. Germline CDR1 reads MNHEY; CDR2 reads SVGEGT. The CDR3 totals 17 residues. The chain's CDR3 is CASSPSMLHGGRDEQFF. CDR3 in DNA: TGTGCCAGCAGCCCCTCGATGTTACACGGGGGGAGAGATGAGCAGTTCTTC.

The chain uses TRBV7-2 and TRBJ1-6; 8 positions agree with TRBD1. The CDR3 is 16 residues long. V was pared by 1 base and J by 9 bases, with 8 bases of the junction left unmatched. CDR1 and CDR2 from the germline V gene are SGHTA and FQGNSA. CDR3 bases: TGTGCCAGCAGCTTAGAACGACAGGGGAAAACTTCACCCCTCCACTTT. It yields the protein CASSLERQGKTSPLHF.

The J gene is TRBJ2-7, the V gene TRBV10-1, with D uncertain. The CDR3 totals 14 residues. Germline CDR1 is WNHNN and CDR2 is SYGVQD (reference sequence). V was cut by 2 bases and J by 0 bases, with 8 bases left in between. This CDR3 is CASSEVGGSYEQYF. The CDR3 coding sequence is TGCGCCAGCAGTGAGGTTGGCGGCTCCTACGAGCAGTACTTC.

The sample holds a few counts of this clone. V usage is TRBV7-2 and J usage is TRBJ1-2; no clear D. The CDR3 covers 12 residues. V lost 4 bases to trimming and J lost 7 bases, with 10 bases between them. Germline V gene data show CDR1 as SGHTA and CDR2 as FQGNSA. CDR3 residues: CASSSSDRGYTF. The CDR3 DNA reads TGTGCCAGCAGCTCATCGGATCGTGGCTACACCTTC.

The rearrangement uses TRBV9 and TRBJ1-1; no clear D gene. Germline loops: CDR1 SGDLS, CDR2 YYNGEE. V shed 3 bases and J shed 0 bases, with 6 bases lying between them. This CDR3 is built from 13 residues. The CDR3 DNA reads TGTGCCAGCAGCGGGGATTTGAACACTGAAGCTTTCTTT. It specifies CASSGDLNTEAFF. Full variable domain (rest looked up from reference TRBV9 and TRBJ1-1): DSGVTQTPKHLITATGQRVTLRCSPRSGDLSVYWYQQSLDQGLQFLIQYYNGEERAKGNILERFSAQQFPDLHSELNLSSLELGDSALYFCASSGDLNTEAFFGQGTRLTVV.

Only one count was recorded for this clone. The gene calls are TRBV19 and TRBJ2-5, with 7 positions matching TRBD1. The V segment lost 6 bases and the J segment 3 bases; nucleotides outside the gene matches: 4. This CDR3 has 13 amino acids. Germline CDR1 LNHDA, CDR2 SQIVND (reference sequence). The DNA for the CDR3 is TGTGCCAGTAGACAAACAGGGGAAGAGACCCAGTACTTC. Translating gives CASRQTGEETQYF. The complete variable domain, with remaining parts taken from reference TRBV19 and TRBJ2-5, reads DGGITQSPKYLFRKEGQNVTLSCEQNLNHDAMYWYRQDPGQGLRLIYYSQIVNDFQKGDIAEGYSVSREKKESFPLTVTSAQKNPTAFYLCASRQTGEETQYFGPGTRLLVL.

The rearrangement uses TRBV7-2 and TRBJ2-7; tentatively, D is TRBD1 (5 bases). The CDR3 totals 14 residues. The germline V gene has CDR1 SGHTA and CDR2 FQGNSA. V was clipped by 3 bases and J by 6 bases, with 15 bases between them. The CDR3 DNA reads TGTGCCAGCAGCTTTGAACAGGCACGATTCGAGCAGTACTTC. It encodes CASSFEQARFEQYF.